The clone carrying this T cell receptor beta chain occurred a few times. Its antigen is still unknown. Sequencing libraries made from TCR beta cDNA carried unique molecular identifiers. One entry per CDR3 protein results from TCRdb running MiXCR on the PCR reads. In the table there are more than 500,000 distinct CDR3 sequences, under 40% of which are singletons. The sample is drawn from a study of post-analysis software for immune sequencing data. Study-level points and caveats: Those samples that were prepared in the same batch co-clustered strongly by F measure. The study found TRBV5-6, TRBV5-1 and TRBV20-1 among about five TRBV segments more frequent in patients than controls.

CDR3 size: 13 residues. V lost 3 bases, J lost 5 bases, and 13 bases lay in between. CDR1 is SQVTM, CDR2 ANQGSEA, per germline. Input material: blood. The chain couples TRBV29-1 to TRBJ1-1; no clear D gene. This receptor was identified in a girl aged 2-17 years with multiple sclerosis. Written as DNA, the CDR3 is TGCAGCGTTGACAGAGTCGGTAAGACTGAAGCTTTCTTT. It codes for CSVDRVGKTEAFF.